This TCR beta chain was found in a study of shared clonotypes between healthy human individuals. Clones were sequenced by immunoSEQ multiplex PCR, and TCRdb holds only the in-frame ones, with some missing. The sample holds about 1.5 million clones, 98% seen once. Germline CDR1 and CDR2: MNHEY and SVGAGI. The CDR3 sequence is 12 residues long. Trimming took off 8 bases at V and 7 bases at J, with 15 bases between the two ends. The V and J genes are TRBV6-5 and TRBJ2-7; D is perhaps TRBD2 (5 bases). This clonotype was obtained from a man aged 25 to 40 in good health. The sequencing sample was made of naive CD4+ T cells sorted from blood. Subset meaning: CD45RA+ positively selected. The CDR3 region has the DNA TGTGCCAGCGGCCCAGTTCGAGGGGAGCAGTACTTC. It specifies CASGPVRGEQYF.